The T cell receptor (beta chain) described here comes from a study of graft-versus-host responses after intestinal transplantation. Study observations and caveats: The study found high graft-versus-host to host-versus-graft clonal ratios in allografts of patients with graft-donor T cell macrochimerism.

In regard to this clone: The target antigen is unknown.

TCRdb keeps only in-frame clones here, not all; method: immunoSEQ multiplex PCR. The sample contains under 150,000 clones, 75% to 95% of which appear only once. The CDR3 is 15 residues long. The sequence was obtained from a human donor who received an intestinal transplant. The starting material was unstimulated CD4+ T cells sorted from spleen or lymph node cells, obtained before intestinal transplant. The chain links TRBV1 to TRBJ2-7; TRBD2, as called in the table, went unchecked against the DNA. TRBV1 is designated a pseudogene. DNA of the CDR3: TGCACCAGCAGCCAAGAGTTCAGGACGGGGTACGAGCAGTACTTC. This sequence encodes CTSSQEFRTGYEQYF.